These T cell receptor beta chains were read from a single sample in a study of T cells in tuberculosis. The table came from immunoSEQ multiplex PCR; TCRdb's copy has only in-frame clones and leaves some out. The top ten hold 3.5% to 4.5% of the sample, which has over 40,000 clones, 95% seen once. Sequencing was performed on PBMCs. The receptor set was obtained from a donor aged 10-35 years with latent tuberculosis or without tuberculosis infection. The CDR3 runs from the conserved cysteine through the conserved F or W. D genes are given only for firm matches. A row's size may be missing; if present it is once, few, many or a size class.

j_call clone_size v_call d_call cdr3_aa cdr3_nt
TRBJ1-1 . TRBV27 . CASSLLVHRLVGTEAFF TGTGCCAGCAGTTTATTAGTCCACCGGTTAGTCGGCACTGAAGCTTTCTTT
TRBJ2-7 . TRBV4-3 TRBD2 CASSQALAGTEQYF TGCGCCAGCAGCCAGGCACTAGCGGGGACCGAGCAGTACTTC
TRBJ2-7 . TRBV5-1 TRBD1 CASSPGTAYEQYF TGCGCCAGCAGTCCCGGGACAGCTTACGAGCAGTACTTC
TRBJ2-7 . TRBV29-1 . CSGGGHYEQYF TGCAGCGGGGGGGGCCACTACGAGCAGTACTTC
TRBJ2-7 . TRBV11-2 . CASSYRRALGTYEQYF TGTGCCAGCAGCTACCGCCGGGCTCTCGGGACCTACGAGCAGTACTTC
TRBJ1-2 . TRBV6-6 TRBD1 CASSGTGGPYGYTF TGTGCCAGCAGTGGAACAGGGGGACCGTATGGCTACACCTTC
TRBJ1-2 once TRBV5-5 . CASSSSIGHGNYGYTF TGTGCCAGCAGCTCCTCGATAGGACACGGCAACTATGGCTACACCTTC
TRBJ1-1 . TRBV10-3 TRBD1 CAITDRDRGPPEAFF TGTGCCATCACCGACCGGGACAGGGGGCCCCCTGAAGCTTTCTTT
TRBJ1-3 . TRBV5-1 . CASKTEGSGNTIYF TGCGCCAGCAAAACGGAGGGGTCCGGAAACACCATATATTTT
TRBJ1-1 . TRBV27 TRBD1 CASSDRENTEAFF TGTGCCAGCAGCGACAGGGAGAACACTGAAGCTTTCTTT
TRBJ2-7 . TRBV19 . CASSGGVPYEQYF TGTGCCAGTAGTGGCGGAGTCCCCTACGAGCAGTACTTC
TRBJ1-2 few TRBV6-1 . CASSDGTLAIYGYTF TGTGCCAGCAGTGATGGGACTCTGGCCATCTATGGCTACACCTTC
TRBJ2-7 . TRBV7-9 TRBD1 CASSLGTGRYEQYF TGTGCCAGCAGCTTAGGGACAGGGCGGTACGAGCAGTACTTC
TRBJ2-7 . TRBV7-2 . CASSLAGGGSYEQYF TGTGCCAGCAGCTTAGCGGGAGGGGGAAGCTACGAGCAGTACTTC
TRBJ2-7 . TRBV6-5 . CASSPPANWGVEQYF TGTGCCAGCAGTCCCCCGGCAAATTGGGGGGTCGAGCAGTACTTC
TRBJ1-6 . TRBV27 . CASRGESSYNSPLHF TGTGCCAGCAGGGGAGAAAGCTCCTATAATTCACCCCTCCACTTT
TRBJ2-1 . TRBV15 . CATRQLGRPEEQFF TGTGCCACCAGGCAACTAGGGAGGCCCGAGGAGCAGTTCTTC
TRBJ1-2 . TRBV5-1 . CASSPWGLNYGYTF TGCGCCAGCAGCCCTTGGGGCCTCAACTATGGCTACACCTTC
TRBJ2-1 . TRBV27 TRBD2 CASSLRAGAYNEQFF TGTGCCAGCAGTTTGCGAGCGGGGGCCTACAATGAGCAGTTCTTC
TRBJ2-7 . TRBV29-1 TRBD1 CSVDSKGAGYEQYF TGCAGCGTTGATTCTAAGGGGGCTGGCTACGAGCAGTACTTC
TRBJ1-4 . TRBV5-6 . CASSLRGNNEKLFF TGTGCCAGCAGCTTGAGGGGAAATAATGAAAAACTGTTTTTT
TRBJ1-1 . TRBV19 TRBD1 CASSRRQGGQNTEAFF TGTGCCAGTAGTCGGCGACAGGGGGGACAGAACACTGAAGCTTTCTTT
TRBJ1-1 . TRBV14 . CASSQALQGSTAFF TGTGCCAGCAGCCAAGCTCTCCAGGGGTCAACAGCTTTCTTT
TRBJ1-5 . TRBV30 . CAWKGVGSNQPQHF TGTGCCTGGAAGGGGGTTGGTAGCAATCAGCCCCAGCATTTT
TRBJ1-2 . TRBV7-8 . CASSADRNYGYTF TGTGCCAGCAGCGCCGACAGAAACTATGGCTACACCTTC
TRBJ2-7 . TRBV7-9 . CASSHRDSSSYEQYF TGTGCCAGCAGTCACCGGGACTCTAGCTCCTACGAGCAGTACTTC
TRBJ1-2 . TRBV5-1 . CASSSALEHRLRGYTF TGCGCCAGCAGCTCGGCCCTAGAACACCGACTGAGAGGCTACACCTTC
TRBJ1-1 . TRBV5-4 TRBD1 CASSLEQGGNTEAFF TGTGCCAGCAGCTTGGAACAGGGGGGGAACACTGAAGCTTTCTTT
TRBJ2-3 once TRBV9 . CASSVLTGDSGGTQYF TGTGCCAGCAGCGTACTGACGGGGGATTCCGGGGGTACGCAGTATTTT
TRBJ2-7 . TRBV10-1 TRBD1 CASSYLRDRGLGEQYF TGCGCCAGCAGTTACCTCCGGGACAGGGGGCTTGGCGAGCAGTACTTC
TRBJ2-2 . TRBV28 . CASSSLGAGELFF TGTGCCAGCAGTTCCCTGGGCGCCGGGGAGCTGTTTTTT
TRBJ1-2 . TRBV19 TRBD1 CASLLPGTDYGYTF TGTGCCTCACTCCTACCTGGGACAGACTATGGCTACACCTTC
TRBJ2-1 . TRBV6-1 TRBD1 CASSRAGGAYNEQFF TGTGCCAGCAGTCGAGCAGGGGGAGCCTACAATGAGCAGTTCTTC
TRBJ2-1 . TRBV2 . CASRNRGGEQFF TGTGCCAGCAGAAACAGGGGGGGTGAGCAGTTCTTC
TRBJ2-5 . TRBV5-1 TRBD2 CASRDSGGAGETQYF TGCGCCAGCAGGGATAGCGGGGGGGCCGGGGAGACCCAGTACTTC
TRBJ1-2 . TRBV11-2 TRBD1 CASSPLTGDRGYGYTF TGTGCCAGCAGCCCCCTGACAGGGGATAGGGGCTATGGCTACACCTTC
TRBJ2-5 . TRBV11-2 TRBD2 CASSPHRPASGGGETQYF TGTGCCAGCAGCCCCCATCGCCCGGCTAGCGGGGGTGGGGAGACCCAGTACTTC
TRBJ2-7 . TRBV30 TRBD1 CAWSPGQGPFYEQYF TGTGCCTGGAGTCCCGGACAGGGGCCCTTTTACGAGCAGTACTTC
TRBJ1-5 . TRBV14 . CASSRRDTRNQPQHF TGTGCCAGCAGCCGACGGGACACCCGCAATCAGCCCCAGCATTTT
TRBJ2-7 . TRBV6-1 . CANRKGTGNEQYF TGTGCCAACAGAAAAGGAACGGGGAACGAGCAGTACTTC
TRBJ2-1 . TRBV11-1 TRBD1 CASSSAPGQGSNEQFF TGTGCCAGCAGCTCCGCCCCGGGACAGGGATCGAATGAGCAGTTCTTC
TRBJ1-1 . TRBV7-9 . CASSLGSTAKAFF TGTGCCAGCAGCTTAGGTTCGACTGCGAAAGCTTTCTTT
TRBJ2-5 . TRBV20-1 . CSARSGETQYF TGCAGTGCTAGGAGTGGAGAGACCCAGTACTTC
TRBJ2-7 . TRBV11-2 TRBD2 CASSSRLAVQSYEQYF TGTGCCAGCAGCTCCCGACTAGCGGTCCAGTCCTACGAGCAGTACTTC
TRBJ2-3 . TRBV5-6 . CASSLDGSADTQYF TGTGCCAGCAGCTTGGACGGGTCAGCAGATACGCAGTATTTT
TRBJ1-1 . TRBV5-4 . CASSLEGHTEAFF TGTGCCAGCAGCCTGGAGGGGCACACTGAAGCTTTCTTT
TRBJ1-1 . TRBV15 . CATSRDPAQGNTEAFF TGTGCCACCAGCAGAGATCCGGCGCAGGGGAACACTGAAGCTTTCTTT
TRBJ2-7 . TRBV4-1 TRBD1 CASSQEGQGVYEQYF TGCGCCAGCAGCCAAGAGGGACAGGGAGTGTACGAGCAGTACTTC
TRBJ2-1 . TRBV5-1 TRBD2 CASSPRGGGVIIYNEQFF TGCGCCAGCAGCCCGCGCGGCGGGGGGGTAATTATCTACAATGAGCAGTTCTTC
TRBJ2-4 . TRBV7-2 TRBD2 CASSLGGSGGAKNIQYF TGTGCCAGCAGCCTCGGAGGTAGCGGGGGGGCCAAAAACATTCAGTACTTC
TRBJ1-5 once TRBV5-4 . CASSLGVGGRDQPQHF TGTGCCAGCAGCTTGGGGGTTGGGGGGAGAGATCAGCCCCAGCATTTT
TRBJ2-2 medium-sized TRBV4-1 . CASSLGGSGELFF TGCGCCAGCAGCCTTGGGGGGTCCGGGGAGCTGTTTTTT
TRBJ1-5 . TRBV7-8 TRBD1 CASSSTGTGDFQPQHF TGTGCCAGCAGCTCCACCGGGACAGGGGACTTTCAGCCCCAGCATTTT
TRBJ2-2 . TRBV29-1 TRBD2 CSVEGLAGGPTGELFF TGCAGCGTTGAAGGTCTAGCGGGGGGGCCCACCGGGGAGCTGTTTTTT
TRBJ2-3 . TRBV5-1 TRBD1 CASSRGTGGTDTQYF TGCGCCAGCAGCCGGGGGACAGGGGGGACAGATACGCAGTATTTT
TRBJ1-1 once TRBV18 . CASSPPGGSGTEAFF TGTGCCAGCTCACCACCTGGAGGGTCGGGCACTGAAGCTTTCTTT
TRBJ1-4 . TRBV25-1 . CASSDSGTMGGNEKLFF TGTGCCAGCAGTGATTCCGGGACAATGGGAGGGAATGAAAAACTGTTTTTT
TRBJ1-3 . TRBV11-3 . CASSLDGGNTIYF TGTGCCAGCAGCTTAGATGGCGGAAACACCATATATTTT